This TCR beta chain was identified in a study of PD-L1 blockade in urothelial cancer. As for the study in general: Previous chemotherapy exposure amounted to 0 to 3 regimens for patients.

Repertoires were generated with immunoSEQ multiplex PCR, while TCRdb's copy carries only in-frame clones and drops some. The table lists 33,000 or so clones, almost 85% of them singletons. CDR1 and CDR2 from the germline V gene are MDHEN and SYDVKM. CDR3 length: 14 amino acids. Trimming removed 2 bases from V and 7 bases from J, with 12 bases in between. V usage is TRBV28 and J usage is TRBJ2-1, with D perhaps matching TRBD2 (6 bases). The source is a man between 65 and 79 years old with urothelial cancer. The sequencing used PBMCs, collected around atezolizumab (anti-PD-L1) treatment. The CDR3 sequence is CASSLTSTWNEQFF. The CDR3 DNA sequence: TGTGCCAGCAGTTTAACTAGCACGTGGAATGAGCAGTTCTTC.